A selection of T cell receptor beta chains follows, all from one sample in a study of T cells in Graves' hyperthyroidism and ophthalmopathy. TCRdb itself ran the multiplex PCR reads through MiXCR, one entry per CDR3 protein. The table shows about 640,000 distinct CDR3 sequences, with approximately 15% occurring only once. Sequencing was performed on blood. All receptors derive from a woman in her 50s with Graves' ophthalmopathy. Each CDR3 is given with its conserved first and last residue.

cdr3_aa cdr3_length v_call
CASQRPSGRPEQFF 14 TRBV6-1
CSVGRGMNTEAFF 13 TRBV29-1
CSVDGGAYNEQFF 13 TRBV29-1
CASNPSGTGFVYEQYF 16 TRBV28
CASSQESPGLSSYEQYF 17 TRBV4-3
CASSLASKNRGNEQFF 16 TRBV5-1
CASSYRGSSNQPQHF 15 TRBV6-1
CASSGLPNSGELFF 14 TRBV12-3/TRBV12-4
CASRNDRGWDTEAFF 15 TRBV6-2/TRBV6-3
CASTRGVNQPQHF 13 TRBV5-5
CASSFGGIIYEQYF 14 TRBV7-9
CASSQDAGRTYEQYF 15 TRBV14
CASSYSQGLKSNTEAFF 17 TRBV6-6
CASSLLRDLVETQYF 15 TRBV7-2
CASSGTGQKNTEAFF 15 TRBV9
CAPTGGNTEAFF 12 TRBV30